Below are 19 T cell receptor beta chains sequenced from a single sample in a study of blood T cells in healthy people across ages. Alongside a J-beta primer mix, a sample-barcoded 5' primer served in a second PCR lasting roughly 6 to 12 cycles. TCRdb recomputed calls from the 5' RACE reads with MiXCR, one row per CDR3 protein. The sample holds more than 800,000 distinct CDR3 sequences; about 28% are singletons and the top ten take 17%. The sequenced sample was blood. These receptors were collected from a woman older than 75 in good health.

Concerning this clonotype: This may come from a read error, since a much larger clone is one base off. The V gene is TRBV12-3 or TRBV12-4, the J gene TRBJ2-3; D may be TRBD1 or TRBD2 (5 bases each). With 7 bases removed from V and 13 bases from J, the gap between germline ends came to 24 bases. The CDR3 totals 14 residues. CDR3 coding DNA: TGTGCCAGCACCTTAGGACGGGGCACAGATGCGGAGTATTTT. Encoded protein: CASTLGRGTDAEYF.

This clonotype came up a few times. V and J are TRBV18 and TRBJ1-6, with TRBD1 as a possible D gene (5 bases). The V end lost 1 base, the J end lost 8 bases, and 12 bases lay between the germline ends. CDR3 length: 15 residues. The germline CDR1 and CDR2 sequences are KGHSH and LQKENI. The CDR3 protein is CASSPRDLIDSPLHF. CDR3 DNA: TGTGCCAGCTCACCACGGGACCTAATCGATTCACCCCTCCACTTT.

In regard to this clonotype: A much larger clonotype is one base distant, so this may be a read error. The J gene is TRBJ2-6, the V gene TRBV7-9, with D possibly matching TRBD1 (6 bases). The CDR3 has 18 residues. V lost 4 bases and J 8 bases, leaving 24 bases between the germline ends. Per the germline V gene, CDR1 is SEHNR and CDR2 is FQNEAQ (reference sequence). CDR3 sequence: CASSSGQTGRSGTNVLTF. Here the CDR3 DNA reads TGTGCCAGCAGCTCAGGTCAAACAGGGAGATCCGGGACCAACGTCCTGACTTTC.

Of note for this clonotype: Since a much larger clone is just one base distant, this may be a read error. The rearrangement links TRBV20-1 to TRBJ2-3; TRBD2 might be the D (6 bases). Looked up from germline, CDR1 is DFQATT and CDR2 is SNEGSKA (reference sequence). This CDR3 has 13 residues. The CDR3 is CSTRAGGTDTQYF. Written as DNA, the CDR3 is TGCAGTACTAGAGCCGGGGGTACGGATACGCAGTATTTT.

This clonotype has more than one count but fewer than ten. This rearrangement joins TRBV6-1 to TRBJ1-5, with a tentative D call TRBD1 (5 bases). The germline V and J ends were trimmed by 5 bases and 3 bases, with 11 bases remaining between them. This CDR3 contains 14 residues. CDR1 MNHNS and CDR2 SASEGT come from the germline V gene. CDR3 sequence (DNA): TGTGCCAGCAGTAATCAGGGCGCCAATCAGCCCCAGCATTTT. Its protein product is CASSNQGANQPQHF.

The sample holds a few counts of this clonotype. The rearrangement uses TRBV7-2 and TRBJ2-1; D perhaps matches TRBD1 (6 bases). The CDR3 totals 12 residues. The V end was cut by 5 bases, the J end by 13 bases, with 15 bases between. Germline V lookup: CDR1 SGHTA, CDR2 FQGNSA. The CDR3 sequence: CASSLAGETQFF. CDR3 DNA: TGTGCCAGCAGCCTCGCAGGGGAGACCCAGTTCTTC.

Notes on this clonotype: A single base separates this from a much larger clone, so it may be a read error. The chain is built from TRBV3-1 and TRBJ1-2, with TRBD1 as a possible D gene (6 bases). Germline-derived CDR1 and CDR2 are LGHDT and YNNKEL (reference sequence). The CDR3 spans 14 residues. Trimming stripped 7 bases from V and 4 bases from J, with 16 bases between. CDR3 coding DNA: TGTGCCAGCACACCACTGGGGGCGTTCTATGGCTACACCTTC. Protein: CASTPLGAFYGYTF.

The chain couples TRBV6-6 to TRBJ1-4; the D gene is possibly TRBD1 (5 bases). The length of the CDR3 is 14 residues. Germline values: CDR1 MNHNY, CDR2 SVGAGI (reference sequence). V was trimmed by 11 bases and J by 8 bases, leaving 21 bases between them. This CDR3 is CASQLMQGEEKLFF. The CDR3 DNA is TGTGCCTCACAGCTTATGCAGGGAGAGGAAAAACTGTTTTTT.

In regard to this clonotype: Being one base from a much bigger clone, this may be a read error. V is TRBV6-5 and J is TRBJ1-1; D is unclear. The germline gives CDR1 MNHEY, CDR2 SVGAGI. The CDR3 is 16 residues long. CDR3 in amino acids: CASRYSMGRLNTEAFF. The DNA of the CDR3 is TGTGCCAGCCGTTACTCGATGGGCAGGCTGAACACTGAAGCTTTCTTT.

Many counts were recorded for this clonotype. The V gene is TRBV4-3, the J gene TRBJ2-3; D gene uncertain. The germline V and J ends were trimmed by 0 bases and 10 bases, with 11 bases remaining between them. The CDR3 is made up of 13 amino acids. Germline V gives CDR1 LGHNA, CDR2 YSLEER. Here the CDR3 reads CASSQDVSEPQYF. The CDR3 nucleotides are TGCGCCAGCAGCCAAGATGTCAGCGAGCCGCAGTATTTT.

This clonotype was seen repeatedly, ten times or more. The CDR3: CASSPGDRGPAETQYF. The CDR3 nucleotides read TGTGCCAGCAGTCCCGGGGACAGGGGTCCCGCGGAGACCCAGTACTTC. V is TRBV28 and J is TRBJ2-5; 10 bases map to TRBD1. Germline V gives CDR1 MDHEN, CDR2 SYDVKM. The CDR3 contains 16 residues. V lost 5 bases, J lost 5 bases, and 11 bases stayed unmatched.

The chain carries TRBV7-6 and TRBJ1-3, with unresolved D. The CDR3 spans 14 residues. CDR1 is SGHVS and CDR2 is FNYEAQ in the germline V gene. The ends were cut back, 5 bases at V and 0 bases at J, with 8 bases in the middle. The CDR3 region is CASSRLVSGNTIYF. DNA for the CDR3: TGTGCCAGCAGCCGCCTTGTCTCTGGAAACACCATATATTTT. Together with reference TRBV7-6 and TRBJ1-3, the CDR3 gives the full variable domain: GAGVSQSPRYKVTKRGQDVALRCDPISGHVSLYWYRQALGQGPEFLTYFNYEAQQDKSGLPNDRFSAERPEGSISTLTIQRTEQRDSAMYRCASSRLVSGNTIYFGEGSWLTVV.

CDR3 coding DNA: TGTGCCGGCCACCGGGAGCCCCAAGAGACCCAGTACTTC. Its translation: CAGHREPQETQYF. V is TRBV2 and J is TRBJ2-5; a weak D match, TRBD2 (6 bases). Trimming shortened V by 11 bases and J by 1 base, and 14 bases separated the two germline ends. The CDR3 loop spans 13 amino acids. CDR1 is SNHLY, CDR2 FYNNEI, per germline.

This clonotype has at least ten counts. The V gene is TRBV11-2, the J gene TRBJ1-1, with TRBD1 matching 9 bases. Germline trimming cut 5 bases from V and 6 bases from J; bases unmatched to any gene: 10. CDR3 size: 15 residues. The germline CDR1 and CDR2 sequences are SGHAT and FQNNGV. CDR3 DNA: TGTGCCAGCAGCCTGAAGACAGGGGGTGGCTCTGAAGCTTTCTTT. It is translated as CASSLKTGGGSEAFF.

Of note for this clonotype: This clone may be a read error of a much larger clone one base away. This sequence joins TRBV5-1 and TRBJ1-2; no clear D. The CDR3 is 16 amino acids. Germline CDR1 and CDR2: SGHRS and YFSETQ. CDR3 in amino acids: CASSLGGIQRNYGYAF. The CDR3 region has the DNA TGCGCCAGCAGCTTGGGGGGAATACAGCGAAACTATGGCTACGCCTTC.

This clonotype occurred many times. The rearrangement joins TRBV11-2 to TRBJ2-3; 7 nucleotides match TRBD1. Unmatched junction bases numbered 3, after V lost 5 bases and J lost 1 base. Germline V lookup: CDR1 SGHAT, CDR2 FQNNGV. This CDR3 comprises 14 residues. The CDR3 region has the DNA TGTGCCAGCAGCAAGGGGACAGGCACAGATACGCAGTATTTT. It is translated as CASSKGTGTDTQYF.

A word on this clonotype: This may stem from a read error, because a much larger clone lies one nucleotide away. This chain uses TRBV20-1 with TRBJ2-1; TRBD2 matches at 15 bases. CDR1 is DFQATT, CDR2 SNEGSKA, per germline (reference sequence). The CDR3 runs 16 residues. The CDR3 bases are TGCAGTGCTTCGAATACCCCGGGACTAGCGGGGGGTGAGCAGGTCTTC. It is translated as CSASNTPGLAGGEQVF.

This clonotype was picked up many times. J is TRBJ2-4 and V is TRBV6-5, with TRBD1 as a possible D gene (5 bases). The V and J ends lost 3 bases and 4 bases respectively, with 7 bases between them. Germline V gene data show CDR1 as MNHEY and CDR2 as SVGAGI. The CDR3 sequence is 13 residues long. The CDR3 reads CASSYDSKNIQYF. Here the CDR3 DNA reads TGTGCCAGCAGTTATGACAGTAAAAACATTCAGTACTTC.

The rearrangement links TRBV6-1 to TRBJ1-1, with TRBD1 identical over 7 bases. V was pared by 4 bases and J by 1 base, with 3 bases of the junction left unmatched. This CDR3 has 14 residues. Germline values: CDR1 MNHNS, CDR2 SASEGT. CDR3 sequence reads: CASSGHRGNTEAFF. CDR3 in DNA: TGTGCCAGCAGTGGGCACAGGGGGAACACTGAAGCTTTCTTT.